This T cell receptor (beta chain) was observed in a study of T cells in Graves' hyperthyroidism and ophthalmopathy. RNA transcripts provided the source from which TCR beta CDR3 regions were amplified. Using the HTBI primer set, a first-round RT-PCR was run on the TCR CDR3. TCRdb re-derived calls from the multiplex PCR reads in MiXCR, one entry per CDR3 protein. The sample records 450,000 to 650,000 distinct CDR3 sequences, 13% to 15% being singletons. Patients with ophthalmopathy all had a Clinical Activity Score of at least 3, a NOSPECS grade of at least 4 and duration under 3 months. CDR1 SGHTA and CDR2 FQGNSA come from the germline V gene. This CDR3 has 13 amino acids. V was shortened by 8 bases and J by 9 bases, with 19 bases between the two germline ends.

The clonotype was recovered from a young woman with Graves' ophthalmopathy. Input material: blood. The chain uses TRBV7-2 and TRBJ2-5, with D uncertain. CDR3 in DNA: TGTGCCAGCGGCCCACCGACGCATAAGTCCCAGTACTTC. Its translation: CASGPPTHKSQYF.